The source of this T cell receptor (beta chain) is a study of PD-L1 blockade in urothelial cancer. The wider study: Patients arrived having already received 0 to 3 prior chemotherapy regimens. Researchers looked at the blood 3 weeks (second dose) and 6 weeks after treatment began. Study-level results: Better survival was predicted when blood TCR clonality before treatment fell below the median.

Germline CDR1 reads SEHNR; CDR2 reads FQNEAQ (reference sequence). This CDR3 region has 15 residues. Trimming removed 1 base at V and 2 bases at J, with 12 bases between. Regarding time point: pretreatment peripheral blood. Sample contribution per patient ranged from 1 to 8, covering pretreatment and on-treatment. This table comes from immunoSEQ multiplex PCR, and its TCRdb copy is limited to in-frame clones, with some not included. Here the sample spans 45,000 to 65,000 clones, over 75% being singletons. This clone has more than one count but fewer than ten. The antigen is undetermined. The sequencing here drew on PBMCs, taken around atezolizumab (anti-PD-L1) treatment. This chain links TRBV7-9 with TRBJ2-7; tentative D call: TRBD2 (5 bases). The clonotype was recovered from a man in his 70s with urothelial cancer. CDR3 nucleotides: TGTGCCAGCAGCTTAGGAGGGAGTGGGCCCTACGAGCAGTACTTC. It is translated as CASSLGGSGPYEQYF.